The 24 T cell receptor beta chains below all came from one sample that was sequenced in a study of blood T cell repertoires in COVID-19. The protocol was immunoSEQ multiplex PCR, while the TCRdb copy is restricted to in-frame clones and leaves out a portion. This repertoire shows some 74,000 clones, roughly 88% found once; its top ten account for approximately 6.8%. Sequencing used peripheral blood. The receptors originated from a woman older than 75 with acute or convalescent COVID-19.

The chain couples TRBV19 to TRBJ2-1; a possible D gene is TRBD2 (6 bases). V was shortened by 8 bases and J by 6 bases, with 11 bases between the two germline ends. The CDR3 sequence is 12 residues long. The germline V gene encodes CDR1 LNHDA and CDR2 SQIVND (reference sequence). The CDR3 DNA is TGTGCCAGTGGCCTAGCGTTCAATGAGCAGTTCTTC. Amino acids: CASGLAFNEQFF. The whole variable domain, filled in from reference TRBV19 and TRBJ2-1, reads DGGITQSPKYLFRKEGQNVTLSCEQNLNHDAMYWYRQDPGQGLRLIYYSQIVNDFQKGDIAEGYSVSREKKESFPLTVTSAQKNPTAFYLCASGLAFNEQFFGPGTRLTVL.

The chain employs TRBV7-9 and TRBJ1-1; TRBD1 agrees at 9 bases. Germline assignment: CDR1 SEHNR and CDR2 FQNEAQ (reference sequence). The CDR3 has 15 amino acids. V shed 5 bases, J shed 0 bases, and the junction held 4 bases outside the gene matches. The CDR3 DNA reads TGTGCCAGCAGCCAAACAGGGGGCATGAACACTGAAGCTTTCTTT. Translation gives CASSQTGGMNTEAFF.

Written as DNA, the CDR3 is TGCGCCAGCAGCCCAGAGCGGTGGGGTTCACCCCTCCACTTT. Residues: CASSPERWGSPLHF. The rearrangement uses TRBV5-1 and TRBJ1-6; D is undetermined. Trimming stripped 4 bases from V and 9 bases from J, with 14 bases between. Germline V CDR1 and CDR2: SGHRS, YFSETQ. The CDR3 is 14 amino acids.

This clone was recorded once. The V gene is TRBV13, the J gene TRBJ1-1; D unclear. The germline gives CDR1 PRHDT, CDR2 FYEKMQ (reference sequence). Trimming took 6 bases from V and 1 from J, leaving 12 bases between them. The CDR3 sequence is 14 residues long. The CDR3 loop reads CASRLRRGNTEAFF. The CDR3 DNA is TGTGCCAGCAGACTTAGACGGGGGAACACTGAAGCTTTCTTT.

This rearrangement joins TRBV19 to TRBJ2-7; TRBD1 matches 10 bases. There are 14 residues in the CDR3. The junction had 6 bases not matched to a gene; V was cut back by 4 bases and J by 6 bases. Germline V lookup: CDR1 LNHDA, CDR2 SQIVND (reference sequence). In DNA, the CDR3 is TGTGCCAGTAGTACCAGGACAGGGGGTAGCGAGCAGTACTTC. Its protein product is CASSTRTGGSEQYF.

This clone was picked up one time. V is TRBV3-1 (or the pseudogene TRBV3-2) and J is TRBJ1-6; 8 nucleotides align to TRBD1. This CDR3 is 14 amino acids long. Germline V gene lookup returns CDR1 LGHDT and CDR2 YNNKEL (reference sequence). After removal of 7 bases from V and 5 bases from J, the junction contained 4 bases not matched to a gene. CDR3 DNA: TGTGCCAGCAATCAGGGGGCCAATAATTCACCCCTCCACTTT. This encodes CASNQGANNSPLHF.

This clone appeared a few times. This chain joins TRBV5-1 and TRBJ1-6; D uncertain. The CDR3 is made up of 14 amino acids. Germline assignment: CDR1 SGHRS and CDR2 YFSETQ. The germline V and J ends were trimmed by 6 bases and 5 bases, with 12 bases remaining between them. CDR3 nucleotides: TGCGCCAGCACGTGGACGGGAGATAATTCACCCCTCCACTTT. Encoded protein: CASTWTGDNSPLHF. The complete variable domain, with remaining parts taken from reference TRBV5-1 and TRBJ1-6, reads KAGVTQTPRYLIKTRGQQVTLSCSPISGHRSVSWYQQTPGQGLQFLFEYFSETQRNKGNFPGRFSGRQFSNSRSEMNVSTLELGDSALYLCASTWTGDNSPLHFGNGTRLTVT.

This chain links TRBV2 with TRBJ1-6; possible D gene TRBD1, 6 bases. The V gene lost 6 bases and the J gene lost 10 bases, with 19 bases spanning the gap. The CDR3 loop spans 15 amino acids. Germline V gene sequence: CDR1 SNHLY, CDR2 FYNNEI. DNA of the CDR3: TGTGCCAGCAGGTCCGGACAGTTCGAGGGATCACCCCTCCACTTT. Translated, it gives CASRSGQFEGSPLHF.

This clone has a handful of counts. This sequence joins TRBV7-9 and TRBJ2-7, with D possibly matching TRBD1 (6 bases). Germline V CDR1 and CDR2: SEHNR, FQNEAQ (reference sequence). Trimming removed 1 base at V and 7 bases at J, with 14 bases between. This CDR3 has 14 amino acids. The DNA of the CDR3 is TGTGCCAGCAGCTTAGAAAGGGGGATAGAAGAGCAGTACTTC. Amino acid sequence: CASSLERGIEEQYF.

V gene TRBV7-2 combines with J gene TRBJ1-2, with D perhaps matching TRBD1 (5 bases). Germline CDR1 and CDR2: SGHTA and FQGNSA. V lost 4 bases and J 0 bases, leaving 12 bases between the germline ends. The length of the CDR3 is 15 residues. Here the CDR3 reads CASSSQVLANYGYTF. As DNA, the CDR3 is TGTGCCAGCAGCTCACAGGTCCTAGCTAACTATGGCTACACCTTC.

The chain employs TRBV7-9 and TRBJ1-2, with D possibly TRBD1 on 5 matching bases. CDR1 and CDR2 (germline): SEHNR, FQNEAQ (reference sequence). This CDR3 contains 15 residues. V lost 1 base and J lost 5, with 14 bases in between. CDR3 residues: CASSLEEGSAYGYTF. The CDR3 nucleotides are TGTGCCAGCAGCTTAGAGGAGGGGTCGGCGTATGGCTACACCTTC. Using reference TRBV7-9 and TRBJ1-2 for the parts outside the CDR3, the full variable domain is DTGVSQNPRHKITKRGQNVTFRCDPISEHNRLYWYRQTLGQGPEFLTYFQNEAQLEKSRLLSDRFSAERPKGSFSTLEIQRTEQGDSAMYLCASSLEEGSAYGYTFGSGTRLTVV.

As regards this clone: Sequence at one end of the junction differs from germline and may be a read error. The chain uses TRBV7-9 and TRBJ2-3; D possibly corresponds to TRBD1 (5 bases). Germline V gene lookup returns CDR1 SEHNR and CDR2 FQNEAQ (reference sequence). The length of the CDR3 is 8 residues. The CDR3 loop is CASSQTDF. As DNA, the CDR3 is TGTGCCAGCAGCCAGACAGATTTT.

For this clone: In the same sample, other DNA sequences code for this CDR3. The CDR3 spells CSVGGVNQPQHF. CDR3 nucleotide sequence: TGCAGCGTTGGGGGGGTCAATCAGCCCCAGCATTTT. The chain combines TRBV29-1 with TRBJ1-5; weak D call: TRBD1 (5 bases). CDR1 is SQVTM, CDR2 ANQGSEA, per germline. Trimming stripped 4 bases from V and 3 bases from J, with 7 bases between. CDR3 length: 12 amino acids.

This chain links TRBV4-2 with TRBJ2-3, with 8 nucleotides matching TRBD1. Per the germline V gene, CDR1 is LGHNA and CDR2 is YNFKEQ. This CDR3 is 15 amino acids long. V lost 0 bases and J lost 3; bases outside the gene matches: 2. The CDR3 here is CASSQEGQETDTQYF. Here the CDR3 DNA reads TGTGCCAGCAGCCAAGAGGGACAGGAGACAGATACGCAGTATTTT.

This clone was picked up a small number of times. As DNA, the CDR3 is TGTGCCAGCAGCTTAGGGCCTAACCCGGAGGGCGAGCAGTACTTC. Residues: CASSLGPNPEGEQYF. The V and J genes are TRBV7-9 and TRBJ2-7; D possibly corresponds to TRBD2 (6 bases). Per the germline V gene, CDR1 is SEHNR and CDR2 is FQNEAQ (reference sequence). This CDR3 has 15 amino acids. The germline V and J ends were trimmed by 1 base and 6 bases, with 16 bases remaining between them. The full variable domain, its missing parts supplied by reference TRBV7-9 and TRBJ2-7, is DTGVSQNPRHKITKRGQNVTFRCDPISEHNRLYWYRQTLGQGPEFLTYFQNEAQLEKSRLLSDRFSAERPKGSFSTLEIQRTEQGDSAMYLCASSLGPNPEGEQYFGPGTRLTVT.

V and J are TRBV19 and TRBJ1-2; possibly TRBD1 for D (6 bases). This CDR3 has 13 amino acids. CDR1 is LNHDA and CDR2 is SQIVND in the germline V gene (reference sequence). Trimming pared 5 bases from V and 8 bases from J, leaving 15 bases between. The CDR3 loop reads CASSLQGLGGYTF. The CDR3 region has the DNA TGTGCCAGTAGTCTCCAGGGGTTAGGCGGCTACACCTTC.

Notes on this clone: One end of the junction is discordant with germline, which a read error may explain. The sample holds other DNA sequences that translate to the same CDR3. V is TRBV7-7 and J is TRBJ2-7; 10 bases are shared with TRBD1. CDR3 length: 13 residues. Germline V gene sequence: CDR1 SSHAT, CDR2 FNYEAQ (reference sequence). The CDR3 here is CASSPDRGSEQYF. CDR3 sequence (DNA): TGTGCTAGCAGTCCGGACAGGGGGAGCGAGCAGTACTTC.

This clone was seen just once. This chain's CDR3 is CASSPGQGEHGYTF. CDR3 DNA sequence: TGTGCCAGCAGCCCGGGACAGGGAGAGCATGGCTACACCTTC. V gene TRBV11-1 combines with J gene TRBJ1-2, with 9 bases aligning to TRBD1. This CDR3 has 14 amino acids. With V trimmed by 5 bases and J by 6 bases, 7 bases remained unmatched. Germline lookup yields CDR1 SGHAT and CDR2 FQDESV (reference sequence).

The CDR3 region is CASSKDPSGRANTGELFF. CDR3 DNA sequence: TGTGCCAGTAGTAAGGATCCTAGCGGGCGCGCGAACACCGGGGAGCTGTTTTTT. V is TRBV19 and J is TRBJ2-2; 8 positions agree with TRBD2. The germline V gene has CDR1 LNHDA and CDR2 SQIVND (reference sequence). The CDR3 extends over 18 amino acids. Losses at the gene ends were 4 bases for V and 0 bases for J; bases not matched to a gene: 10.

The sample holds one count of this clone. This chain uses TRBV7-9 with TRBJ2-7; 11 nucleotides align to TRBD1. CDR1 SEHNR and CDR2 FQNEAQ come from the germline V gene (reference sequence). The trim removed 2 bases at V and 2 bases at J, leaving 2 bases unmatched. The CDR3 contains 15 residues. The CDR3 sequence: CASSLSGQGAYEQYF. Here the CDR3 DNA reads TGTGCCAGCAGCTTATCGGGACAGGGGGCCTACGAGCAGTACTTC.

The rearrangement links TRBV30 to TRBJ2-1; a possible D gene is TRBD2 (6 bases). CDR1 and CDR2 (germline): GTSNPN, SVGIG (reference sequence). This CDR3 has 16 residues. Trimming removed 5 bases at V and 8 bases at J, with 25 bases between. As DNA, the CDR3 is TGTGCCTGGGCCCCCGAAGGTGGAGGGAGGATCGATGAGCAGTTCTTC. This codes for CAWAPEGGGRIDEQFF.

The chain links TRBV30 to TRBJ2-3; the match to TRBD2 covers 12 bases. V was pared by 5 bases and J by 3 bases, with 12 bases of the junction left unmatched. This CDR3 has 17 amino acids. CDR1 and CDR2 (germline): GTSNPN, SVGIG (reference sequence). The CDR3 is CAWGRLAGEPTTDTQYF. The CDR3 bases are TGTGCCTGGGGAAGACTAGCGGGAGAGCCGACTACAGATACGCAGTATTTT.

J is TRBJ1-2 and V is TRBV23-1; 7 nucleotides match TRBD1. TRBV23-1 is given ORF status, its function remaining uncertain. The CDR3 covers 17 residues. Trimming at V came to 2 bases and at J to 1 base, leaving 10 bases not matched to a gene. CDR3 protein: CASSQRDDRVGNYGYTF. The CDR3 DNA reads TGCGCCAGCAGTCAACGAGATGACAGGGTAGGTAACTATGGCTACACCTTC.

The chain carries TRBV14 and TRBJ1-6; D gene ambiguous. Trimming shortened V by 0 bases and J by 9 bases, and 9 bases separated the two germline ends. Germline CDR1 is SGHDN and CDR2 is FVKESK. This CDR3 is 14 amino acids long. CDR3 protein: CASSQEAWSSPLHF. The DNA of the CDR3 is TGTGCCAGCAGCCAAGAAGCTTGGAGTTCACCCCTCCACTTT.